This TCR beta chain originates from a study of T cell repertoires in cytomegalovirus infection. V dropped 5 bases and J dropped 1; count of bases not matched to a gene: 9. Germline CDR1 reads SEHNR; CDR2 reads FQNEAQ (reference sequence). There are 17 residues in the CDR3. At least ten counts were recorded for this clonotype. The target antigen is unknown. Points from the study as a whole: In two of eight donors, the top clonotype was HLA-C-restricted CMV-specific.

TCRdb passed the reads through MiXCR, listing each CDR3 protein once. This table holds some 800,000 distinct CDR3 sequences, around a third found once. This chain joins TRBV7-9 and TRBJ2-3, with 10 bases matching TRBD2. Source: cultured CD8+ T cells from PBMCs, taken from culture after CMV antigen stimulation. The TCR comes from a human donor in good health (CMV status not recorded). Some clones in this sample may be carry-over from other donors' samples. The CDR3 nucleotides are TGTGCCAGCAGCGTCTGGGTGGGGACTAGCGGCACAGATACGCAGTATTTT. As protein: CASSVWVGTSGTDTQYF.